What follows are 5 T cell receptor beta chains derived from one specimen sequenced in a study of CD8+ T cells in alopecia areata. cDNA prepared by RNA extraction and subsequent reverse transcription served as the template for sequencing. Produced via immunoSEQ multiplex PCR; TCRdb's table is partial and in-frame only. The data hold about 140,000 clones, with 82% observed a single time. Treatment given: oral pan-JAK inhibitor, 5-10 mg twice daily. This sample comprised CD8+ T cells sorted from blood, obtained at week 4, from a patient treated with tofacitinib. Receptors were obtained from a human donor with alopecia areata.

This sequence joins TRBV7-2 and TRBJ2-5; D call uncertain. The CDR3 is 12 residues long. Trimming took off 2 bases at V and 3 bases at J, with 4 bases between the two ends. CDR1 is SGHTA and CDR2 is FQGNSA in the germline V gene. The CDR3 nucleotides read TGTGCCAGCAGCTTAACAGAAGAGACCCAGTACTTC. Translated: CASSLTEETQYF.

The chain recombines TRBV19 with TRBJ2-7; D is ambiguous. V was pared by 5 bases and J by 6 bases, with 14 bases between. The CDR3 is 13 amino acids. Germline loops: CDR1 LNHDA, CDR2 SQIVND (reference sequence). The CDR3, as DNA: TGTGCCAGTAGTCCGCCCGGGCCGGTCGAGCAGTACTTC. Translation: CASSPPGPVEQYF.

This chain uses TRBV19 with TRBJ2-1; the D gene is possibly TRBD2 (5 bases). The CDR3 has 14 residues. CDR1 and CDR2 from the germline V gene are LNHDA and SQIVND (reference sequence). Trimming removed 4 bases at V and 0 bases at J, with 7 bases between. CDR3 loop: CASSTSFSYNEQFF. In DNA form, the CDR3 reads TGTGCCAGTAGTACTAGCTTCTCCTACAATGAGCAGTTCTTC.

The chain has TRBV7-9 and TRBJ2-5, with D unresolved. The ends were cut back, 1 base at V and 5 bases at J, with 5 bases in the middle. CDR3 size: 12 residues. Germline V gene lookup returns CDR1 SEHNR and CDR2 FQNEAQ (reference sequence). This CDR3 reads CASSLVAETQYF. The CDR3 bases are TGTGCCAGCAGCTTAGTGGCGGAGACCCAGTACTTC.

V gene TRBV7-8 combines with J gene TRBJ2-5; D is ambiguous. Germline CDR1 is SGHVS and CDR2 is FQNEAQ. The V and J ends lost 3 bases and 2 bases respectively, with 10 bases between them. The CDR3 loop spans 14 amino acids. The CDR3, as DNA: TGTGCCAGCAGCTTTGAGCTGAAACAAGAGACCCAGTACTTC. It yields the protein CASSFELKQETQYF.